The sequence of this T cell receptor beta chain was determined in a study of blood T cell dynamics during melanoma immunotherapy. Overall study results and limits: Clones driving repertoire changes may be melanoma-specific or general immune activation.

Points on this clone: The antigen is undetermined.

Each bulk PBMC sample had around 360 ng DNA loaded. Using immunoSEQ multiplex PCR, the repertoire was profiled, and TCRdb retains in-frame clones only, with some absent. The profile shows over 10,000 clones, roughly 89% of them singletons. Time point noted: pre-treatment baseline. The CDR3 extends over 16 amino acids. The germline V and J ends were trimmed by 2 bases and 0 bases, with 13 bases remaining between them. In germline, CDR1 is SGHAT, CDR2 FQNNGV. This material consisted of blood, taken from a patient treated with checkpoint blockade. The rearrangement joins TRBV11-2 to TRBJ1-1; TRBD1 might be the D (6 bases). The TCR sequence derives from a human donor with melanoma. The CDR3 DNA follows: TGTGCCAGCAGCTTAAGAAGGGGGGGACTGAACACTGAAGCTTTCTTT. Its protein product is CASSLRRGGLNTEAFF.